This TCR beta chain derives from a study of T-cell memory formation after mild COVID-19. Whole-study findings and limits: Mainly CM and EM harbored the contracting CD4+ clones; mainly EMRA harbored the CD8+ ones. A subset of responding clones appeared in pre-infection memory, suggesting cross-reactive memory joined. Clonal second-wave expansions that peaked on day 37 had unconfirmed SARS-CoV-2 specificity.

5'RACE primed at constant segments yielded TCR alpha and TCR beta cDNA libraries bearing sample barcodes and UMIs. TCRdb reanalysed the 5' RACE reads using MiXCR and keeps one entry per CDR3 protein. The repertoire includes more than 450,000 distinct CDR3 sequences, under 20% of them detected once, and about 12% sits in the top ten. Concerning this clonotype: The antigen is not known.

The TCR was taken from an adult woman who had mild COVID-19 (a few samples of this study predate the infection). Cell type and time point are not known. Sequencing was done on a sample of PBMCs or a T cell subset sorted from them (not recorded which).

The CDR3 sequence is CASRYRGLADDTGELFF. The DNA for the CDR3 is TGTGCCAGCAGATATAGGGGACTAGCGGACGACACCGGGGAGCTGTTTTTT. V usage is TRBV7-9 and J usage is TRBJ2-2; TRBD2 aligns across 11 bases. Germline V CDR1 and CDR2: SEHNR, FQNEAQ (reference sequence). Trimming at V came to 6 bases and at J to 3 bases, leaving 9 bases not matched to a gene. This CDR3 spans 17 amino acids.